This T cell receptor beta chain was retrieved from a study of Ad26.COV2.S vaccination and SARS-CoV-2 variants (dated by TCRdb to the early 2020s). About the investigation overall: Donors in the vaccine arm were drawn from COV1001, a phase I-IIa trial of Ad26.COV2.S in healthy adults that was multicentre, randomized, double-blind and placebo-controlled. Dosing of Ad26.COV2.S was intramuscular, at either 5x10^10 or 1x10^11 viral particles, delivered as one shot or as two shots spaced 56 days apart. Sequencing of the TCRbeta repertoire served to evaluate the specificity and breadth of SARS-CoV-2-reactive T cell receptors following Ad26.COV2.S vaccination. The TCR-sequenced set comprised around 32 samples: some 20 Ad26.COV2.S vaccine recipients, 5 placebo recipients and 8 SARS-CoV-2 convalescent individuals. Trial participants were randomized into five groups of five: low-dose or high-dose Ad26.COV2.S given once or twice, or placebo on both occasions. Blinding of investigators to trial group allocation was maintained during experiments and outcome assessment. Summary of the overall study and its limitations: After vaccination, substantial breadth of spike-specific CD8+ and CD4+ T cell responses was reported. According to the authors, total T cell responses may have been underestimated by the TCR breadth and depth analyses. Higher spike-specific TCR breadth was observed in Ad26.COV2.S recipients than in placebo recipients (P = 0.0014). Comparing responses between vaccine doses or regimens was not something the study was powered to do. Comparable non-spike TCR breadth was observed between vaccine and placebo recipients, consistent with only spike being contained in the vaccine.

According to the study, the label for this sample's treatment or condition signals: around 19 received Ad26.COV2.S at low or high dose, single or two shots; about 5 received placebo; per-sample allocation not given. For vaccine and placebo recipients, the sequenced repertoires came from samples collected on day 63 after the first injection. Cohort 1b enrolled 25 adults aged 18-55 years at a single site in Boston, USA, between 29 July and 7 August 2020. Ad26.COV2.S consisted of a replication-incompetent adenovirus type 26 vector by which a prefusion-stabilized SARS-CoV-2 spike protein from the original Wuhan strain was expressed. As concerns this clone: Which antigen it targets is not known. Base quality data are lacking; no much larger clone is found one base away.

The immunoSEQ Assay was the method used to sequence TCRbeta CDR3 regions. After extraction, genomic DNA underwent amplification by bias-controlled multiplex PCR, followed by high-throughput sequencing. Processing in the source paper ran as follows. To quantify the absolute abundance of every unique TCRbeta CDR3 region, sequences were collapsed and filtered. T cell fraction was estimated by normalizing TCRbeta template counts to usable DNA, with usable DNA measured through amplification of reference genes found in all nucleated cells. Repertoire TCRs were annotated as SARS-CoV-2-specific by exact matching of V gene, CDR3 amino acid sequence and J gene to a known reactive TCR set. The reference SARS-CoV-2 TCR set was derived from MIRA and filtered for enrichment in COVID-19-positive ImmuneCODE repertoires, a step that removed public or cross-reactive TCRs. Using the MIRA antigens, annotated TCRs were further analysed by specific ORF or by position within an ORF. Depth was the summed frequency of annotated unique rearrangements, while breadth was defined as annotated unique rearrangements over total unique productive rearrangements. Two-sided Wilcoxon rank-sum tests were used to compare TCR breadth between groups. Drawn from immuneACCESS, this table holds only the in-frame rearrangements with V and J called that TCRdb kept. Clones are partly lost; checked studies trace under half to an unresolved V gene and leave the rest unexplained. The V and J calls and the clone size are those of that table, but D and trimming were determined from the DNA. This sample has more than 350,000 clones in its table, and over 75% of those were observed once. The ten largest clones take up 10% to 15% of the sample.

The TCR comes from a person aged 18-65 years who received the Ad26.COV2.S COVID-19 vaccine or a placebo. The specimen was peripheral blood, collected in a trial of Ad26.COV2.S vaccine versus placebo.

CDR3 reads: CAIRNSEQETQYF. The sequenced DNA: TGTGCCATAAGAAATAGCGAGCAAGAGACCCAGTACTTC. This sequence uses TRBV10-3 and TRBJ2-5; the D gene is perhaps TRBD2, on 5 matching bases. V is shortened by 9 bases, J by 2 bases, and the region joining them spans 13 bases. Sequences ENHRY (CDR1) and SYGVKD (CDR2) are obtained from the germline V gene. CDR3 length: 13 amino acids, cysteine to phenylalanine. The read is trimmed to its CDR3 DNA, 39 bases read in frame from base 1.